The rows below give T cell receptor beta chains drawn from one sample of a study of blood T cells in healthy people across ages. MiXCR was run by TCRdb on the 5' RACE reads, yielding one entry per CDR3 protein. The sample shows hundreds of thousands of distinct CDR3 sequences, around 54% of them seen only once. Sample: blood. The source is a man in his 60s in good health. Each CDR3 is given with its conserved first and last residue. A D gene is named only where the DNA matches it firmly. For some rows the clone size is stated as once, few or many, or as a class when expanded; others skip it.

D: .
size: .
J: TRBJ2-7
V: TRBV3-1
DNA: TGTGCCAGCAGCCAGAACAAGGGTAGGGAAACCCAGTACTTC
CDR3: CASSQNKGRETQYF

D: .
size: .
J: TRBJ2-5
V: TRBV3-1
DNA: TGTGCCAGCAGCCAAGGGCGGTTACGGACCCAAGAGACCCAGTACTTC
CDR3: CASSQGRLRTQETQYF

D: .
size: .
J: TRBJ2-1
V: TRBV9
DNA: TGTGCCAGCAGCGGGATCGGAGGAGAGCAGTTCTTC
CDR3: CASSGIGGEQFF

D: .
size: few
J: TRBJ2-7
V: TRBV20-1
DNA: TGCAGTGCTAGAGATTCGGGCAGCTCCTACGAGCAGTACTTC
CDR3: CSARDSGSSYEQYF

D: TRBD1
size: once
J: TRBJ2-5
V: TRBV29-1
DNA: TGCAGCGTTGAAGATTGGGGGACAGAAGAGACCCAGTACTTC
CDR3: CSVEDWGTEETQYF

D: .
size: .
J: TRBJ2-5
V: TRBV20-1
DNA: TGCAGTGCTAGAGGGGCCAGGGGTAAGGAGACCCAGTACTTC
CDR3: CSARGARGKETQYF

D: TRBD1
size: .
J: TRBJ2-5
V: TRBV28
DNA: TGTGCCAGCAGTTTCTTCAGGGACAGCCAAGAGACCCAGTACTTC
CDR3: CASSFFRDSQETQYF

D: .
size: once
J: TRBJ1-6
V: TRBV4-2
DNA: TGTGCCAGCAGCCAAGTAACAAGTGGCATTTCACCCCTCCACTTT
CDR3: CASSQVTSGISPLHF

D: TRBD2
size: .
J: TRBJ2-7
V: TRBV6-2/TRBV6-3
DNA: TGTGCCAGCAGTTCTTCACTAGCGAGGAGGGACGAGCAGTACTTC
CDR3: CASSSSLARRDEQYF

D: TRBD2
size: .
J: TRBJ2-1
V: TRBV28
DNA: TGTGCCAGCAGTTACGCTGGGAGGCTAGCGGGGGCCAATGAGCAGTTCTTC
CDR3: CASSYAGRLAGANEQFF

D: .
size: few
J: TRBJ2-5
V: TRBV7-2
DNA: TGTGCCAGCAGCCCACAAGGGGGGCGGGAGACCCAGTACTTC
CDR3: CASSPQGGRETQYF

D: .
size: .
J: TRBJ1-4
V: TRBV4-1
DNA: TGCGCCAGCAGCCAAGGTTTGGGACATGGGCAGGGCCAGCGGGAAAAACTGTTTTTT
CDR3: CASSQGLGHGQGQREKLFF

D: .
size: .
J: TRBJ2-7
V: TRBV29-1
DNA: TGCGGCGTTGGCGACGGAATCTACGAGCAGTACTTC
CDR3: CGVGDGIYEQYF

D: .
size: .
J: TRBJ2-3
V: TRBV4-1
DNA: TGCGCCAGCAGCCAAGTGTGGGGGGAGCTCACAGATACGCAGTATTTT
CDR3: CASSQVWGELTDTQYF

D: TRBD2
size: few
J: TRBJ2-3
V: TRBV5-1
DNA: TGCGCCAGCAGCCTAAGACTAGCGGGCACAACAGATACGCAGTATTTT
CDR3: CASSLRLAGTTDTQYF

D: .
size: .
J: TRBJ2-2
V: TRBV7-2
DNA: TGTGCCAGCAGCTTAAATGGCGTTATCCTGTCCGGGGAGCTGTTTTTT
CDR3: CASSLNGVILSGELFF

D: .
size: .
J: TRBJ1-4
V: TRBV7-2
DNA: TGTGCCAGCAGCGAAGGGGGGTGGGAAAAACTGTTTTTT
CDR3: CASSEGGWEKLFF

D: .
size: .
J: TRBJ2-5
V: TRBV7-8
DNA: TGTGCCAGCAGCCTGCTGGGGTCAGAGACCCAGTACTTC
CDR3: CASSLLGSETQYF

D: .
size: .
J: TRBJ2-3
V: TRBV29-1
DNA: TGCAGCGTTGGGACGGGTGGACGGACAGATACGCAGTATTTT
CDR3: CSVGTGGRTDTQYF

D: .
size: many
J: TRBJ2-3
V: TRBV10-3
DNA: TGTGCCATCAGTGAGGTAGTGTCAGATACGCAGTATTTT
CDR3: CAISEVVSDTQYF

D: TRBD1
size: .
J: TRBJ2-7
V: TRBV6-2/TRBV6-3
DNA: TGTGCCAGCAGATCAGGACAGGCGGAGGTTGGCGAGCAGTACTTC
CDR3: CASRSGQAEVGEQYF

D: TRBD1
size: .
J: TRBJ2-1
V: TRBV5-1
DNA: TGCGCCAGCTCCCGACAGGGTGGGGACAATGAGCAGTTCTTC
CDR3: CASSRQGGDNEQFF

D: TRBD1
size: .
J: TRBJ2-5
V: TRBV20-1
DNA: TGCAGTGCTAGCGGTTCTAGGGCAGGGGGCCGGGAGACCCAGTACTTC
CDR3: CSASGSRAGGRETQYF

D: .
size: few
J: TRBJ2-5
V: TRBV29-1
DNA: TGCAGCGTTGGCAGGGCAGTTCAAGAGACCCAGTACTTC
CDR3: CSVGRAVQETQYF

D: .
size: .
J: TRBJ2-3
V: TRBV12-3/TRBV12-4
DNA: TGTGCCAGCAGCTATTATGGGGGCGCATATGGAGATACGCAGTATTTT
CDR3: CASSYYGGAYGDTQYF

D: .
size: .
J: TRBJ1-6
V: TRBV20-1
DNA: TGCAGTGCTAGAGAAGGGACGGATAATTCACCCCTCCACTTT
CDR3: CSAREGTDNSPLHF

D: .
size: .
J: TRBJ2-7
V: TRBV5-1
DNA: TGCGCCAGCAGCGGGGGACAAACTTCCTCCTACGAGCAGTACTTC
CDR3: CASSGGQTSSYEQYF

D: .
size: .
J: TRBJ1-2
V: TRBV7-2
DNA: TGTGCCAGCAGCTTATCGGGGGAGGTTGGCTACACCTTC
CDR3: CASSLSGEVGYTF

D: TRBD2
size: .
J: TRBJ2-1
V: TRBV6-2/TRBV6-3
DNA: TGTGCCAGCAACCTAGCGGGGGGGCCGAATGAGCAGTTCTTC
CDR3: CASNLAGGPNEQFF

D: TRBD2
size: many
J: TRBJ2-6
V: TRBV3-1
DNA: TGTGCCAGCAGCCAACCGGGAGGGGGTCACAACTCTGGGGCCAACGTCCTGACTTTC
CDR3: CASSQPGGGHNSGANVLTF

D: .
size: .
J: TRBJ2-5
V: TRBV6-6
DNA: TGTGCCAGCTCCACACAGCCTCAAGAGACCCAGTACTTC
CDR3: CASSTQPQETQYF

D: .
size: .
J: TRBJ2-3
V: TRBV10-2
DNA: TGCGCCAGCGGCCCGGGGATGGGTACGCAGTATTTT
CDR3: CASGPGMGTQYF

D: TRBD2
size: once
J: TRBJ2-3
V: TRBV7-8
DNA: TGTGCCAGCAGCTCCTCGGGGGGGCAGGTCACAGATACGCAGTATTTT
CDR3: CASSSSGGQVTDTQYF

D: .
size: .
J: TRBJ2-6
V: TRBV2
DNA: TGTGCCAGCAGTGAGGCTCGCTATATGGGGGCCAACGTCCTGACTTTC
CDR3: CASSEARYMGANVLTF

D: TRBD1
size: .
J: TRBJ2-5
V: TRBV3-1
DNA: TGTGCCAGCAGCCAGGCACAGGGGGTGGGGGAGACCCAGTACTTC
CDR3: CASSQAQGVGETQYF

D: .
size: .
J: TRBJ2-7
V: TRBV12-3/TRBV12-4
DNA: TGTGCCAGCAGATGGGGCAGGAGGGCGTACAATGAGCAGTACTTC
CDR3: CASRWGRRAYNEQYF

D: .
size: .
J: TRBJ2-5
V: TRBV5-1
DNA: TGCGCCAGCAGCTTGGTTATTACGGGGGAATTGAGGCCCAGGGGAGAGACCCAGTACTTC
CDR3: CASSLVITGELRPRGETQYF

D: TRBD2
size: .
J: TRBJ2-3
V: TRBV28
DNA: TGTGCCAGCAGTAGCGGGAGCACCACCAGGGCGGATACGCAGTATTTT
CDR3: CASSSGSTTRADTQYF

D: .
size: .
J: TRBJ1-1
V: TRBV7-2
DNA: TGTGCCAGCAGCGGACACATGAACACTGAAGCTTTCTTT
CDR3: CASSGHMNTEAFF

D: TRBD1
size: .
J: TRBJ2-1
V: TRBV5-5
DNA: TGTGCCAGCAGCTGGGGACAGCAGTACAATGAGCAGTTCTTC
CDR3: CASSWGQQYNEQFF

D: TRBD2
size: few
J: TRBJ2-1
V: TRBV7-2
DNA: TGTGCCAGCAGCTTTGGAACGGGGGGGCCCAATGAGCAGTTCTTC
CDR3: CASSFGTGGPNEQFF

D: TRBD1
size: few
J: TRBJ1-1
V: TRBV28
DNA: TGTGCCAGCAGCCGGACAGGGGTGGCCACTGAAGCTTTCTTT
CDR3: CASSRTGVATEAFF

D: TRBD2
size: .
J: TRBJ2-3
V: TRBV7-8
DNA: TGTGCCAGCAGCTCCGGTTCAAGCGGGGCCACGCAGTATTTT
CDR3: CASSSGSSGATQYF

D: TRBD2
size: .
J: TRBJ2-7
V: TRBV12-3/TRBV12-4
DNA: TGTGCCAGCACTAGCGGGGGGAACGAGCAGTACTTC
CDR3: CASTSGGNEQYF

D: TRBD1
size: few
J: TRBJ1-2
V: TRBV6-6
DNA: TGTGCCAGCAGTTATGGAGGGACAGGACCGCGGTATGGCTACACCTTC
CDR3: CASSYGGTGPRYGYTF

D: TRBD1
size: .
J: TRBJ1-1
V: TRBV20-1
DNA: TGCAGTGCTAGCCCAAACAGGGGACAGAACACTGAAGCTTTCTTT
CDR3: CSASPNRGQNTEAFF

D: .
size: many
J: TRBJ2-1
V: TRBV12-3/TRBV12-4
DNA: TGTGCCAGCAGTTTTGGCGGATCATACAATGAGCAGTTCTTC
CDR3: CASSFGGSYNEQFF

D: .
size: .
J: TRBJ1-3
V: TRBV2
DNA: TGTGCCAGCAGGGCCGATGGGGGTAGCTCTGGAAACACCATATATTTT
CDR3: CASRADGGSSGNTIYF

D: TRBD2
size: .
J: TRBJ2-7
V: TRBV5-1
DNA: TGCGCCAGCAGCTCCGGGACTACGGGCACCGAGCAGTACTTC
CDR3: CASSSGTTGTEQYF

D: .
size: .
J: TRBJ2-7
V: TRBV5-1
DNA: TGCGCCAGCAGCTTGGGAAACCTATACGAGCAGTACTTC
CDR3: CASSLGNLYEQYF

D: .
size: .
J: TRBJ1-1
V: TRBV10-3
DNA: TGTGCCATCAGTGAGGGGAACACTGAAGCTTTCTTT
CDR3: CAISEGNTEAFF